This TCR beta chain was observed in a study of blood T cell repertoires in COVID-19. Across the study: The analysed material was cDNA or gDNA that came from T cells, B-cell-depleted T cells, or PBMCs.

This clone was counted only a few times. Here immunoSEQ multiplex PCR was the method, and the copy in TCRdb shows in-frame clones only, minus some. This sample has more than 55,000 clones; just over 85% occur once, and the top ten carry 1.3%. The CDR3 consists of 13 residues. CDR1 and CDR2 (germline): SGHAT, FQNNGV. Losses at the gene ends were 5 bases for V and 9 bases for J; bases not matched to a gene: 7. This sequence joins TRBV11-2 and TRBJ2-1; 7 bases align to TRBD2. Sequencing used peripheral blood. The source is a woman older than 75 with acute or convalescent COVID-19. This CDR3 reads CASSIGLEGEQFF. The CDR3 DNA follows: TGTGCCAGCAGCATCGGACTAGAGGGTGAGCAGTTCTTC. Using reference TRBV11-2 and TRBJ2-1 for the parts outside the CDR3, the full variable domain is EAGVAQSPRYKIIEKRQSVAFWCNPISGHATLYWYQQILGQGPKLLIQFQNNGVVDDSQLPKDRFSAERLKGVDSTLKIQPAKLEDSAVYLCASSIGLEGEQFFGPGTRLTVL.